This entry is about one T cell receptor (beta chain). The antigen it binds to is not known. Base qualities are not recorded, but no much larger clone differs from it by a single base. In total, just over 650 healthy bone marrow donors made up the cohort. At the time of sampling, all cohort members were nominally healthy, though unrecorded immune exposures were likely present. The donor tested CMV seronegative, placing the donor among the approximately 400 seronegative members of the cohort. Each donor provided a peripheral blood sample, and peripheral blood mononuclear cells were used for TCR beta sequencing. The Qiagen DNeasy Blood Extraction Kit was used to extract genomic DNA from the blood cell samples. This record comes from a study of cytomegalovirus exposure and HLA in healthy donors (dated by TCRdb to about 2017). Regarding the study in general: According to an earlier analysis of a few hundred of the donors, some 170 million T cells yielded over 100 million unique TCR beta sequences and approximately 300 Gb of sequence data. Roughly 300 gigabases of sequencing data and roughly 90 million unique TCR sequences were included in an early release covering 500 to 750 HLA-typed donors. Of the roughly 410 genotyped donors, over 80% were placed in the genetic ancestry cluster associated with self-reported Caucasian donors. The study aimed to test whether cataloging public T cell receptors could reveal signatures of past pathogen exposure. Using immunosequencing, the study profiled T cell repertoires from 550 to 750 subjects and related those repertoires to cytomegalovirus serostatus. Besides the first cohort of around 700 subjects, a separate validation cohort made up of over 95 different subjects was used. To predict cytomegalovirus infection status, the study brought together high-throughput TCR immunosequencing, statistical association of individual TCRs with disease status, and machine learning. A later analysis re-analyzed previously published TCR beta repertoires from 666 donors and added high-resolution HLA genotyping to study TCR occurrence patterns. The later analysis used no new phenotypic data to find candidate immune exposures, relying instead on TCR beta sequences and their occurrence across donors. An earlier analysis of 500 to 650 of the donors applied high-throughput TCR beta sequencing to assess whether each TCR beta V gene segment acted as functional or pseudogenic. Donor age, sex, ethnicity and CMV serostatus were collected together with the repertoire data. Genome-wide SNP genotypes for about 55% of the roughly 670 donors were used in a later genetic analysis, which treated that subset as a discovery cohort. All discovery cohort repertoires had been generated using a single sequencing platform. HLA typing covered class I and class II loci at four-digit resolution. The number of donors typed differed by locus, with roughly 620-630 for A, B, C, DRB1 and DQB1, around 500 for DQA1, nearly 610 for DPA1, and under 490 for DPB1. A few DR-DQ haplotypes were handled as single units for association and clustering because linkage in the cohort was strong. On average, about 240,000 unique TCR beta nucleotide sequences were sequenced per donor among about 400 genotyped donors of the cohort, with roughly 18% of those sequences being non-productive. Results and caveats for the whole study, not just this receptor: The classifier was reported to diagnose cytomegalovirus status with high specificity and sensitivity in both the original cohort and the validation cohort. Strong co-occurrence of HLA alleles, especially DR and DQ, made assigning TCR associations to individual alleles difficult. Because counts were too low, about 15 rarely observed V segments, including chromosome 9 orphons, were left out of the earlier analysis of approximately 580 of the donors. For the cohort, immune exposure information was limited to CMV serostatus. In a later analysis, the rate of TCR association differed among HLA loci, with DRB1 alleles having the most associated TCRs and HLA-C alleles having the fewest. A later analysis found that most CMV-associated TCR beta chains appeared HLA-restricted, with HLA associations seemingly driven largely by CMV exposure. In a later genetic analysis, fewer N-insertions in productive TCRs were reported among donors in an Asian-associated ancestry cluster than the approximately 670-donor mean. A later analysis found that HLA-associated TCR beta chains were more clonally expanded and had lower generation probabilities than equally common non-associated chains. The authors suggested that the approach could potentially be generalized to other disease states and immunological phenotypes. Correlated functional status among segregating V segments might reflect linkage disequilibrium, but an unknown experimental factor could not be ruled out. In a later analysis, around 15,000 TCR beta sequences were associated with specific HLA alleles at a false discovery rate of 0.05. Across donors, most TCR sequences were observed very rarely, whereas some public TCRs were present in many individuals. A few of the identified cytomegalovirus-associated TCR beta chains were confirmed in vitro to be specific for cytomegalovirus antigens. An association between a missense DCLRE1C variant and V-gene and J-gene trimming of TCR beta chains was found in a later genetic analysis and replicated in an independent cohort. In an earlier analysis of some 500 of the donors, most TCR beta V segments appeared in productive rearrangements about 87% or about 30% of the time, broadly matching IMGT annotations. Because some donors lacked HLA typing at each locus, the association tests relied only on the typed subset. A further reported finding was that TCR beta sequences accurately predicted the HLA-A and HLA-B alleles for most subjects in the first cohort. This cohort had only TCR beta chains sequenced, and the lack of alpha or paired-chain data limited which features could be detected. The study gave a list of about 170 TCR beta chains associated with cytomegalovirus. A cluster of highly shared sequence variants was judged likely to represent a technical artifact of the sequencing pipeline. In a later analysis, several top co-occurrence clusters were reported to appear linked to parvovirus B19, influenza, CMV and Epstein-Barr virus. Sequencing depth was assumed to be roughly uniform across donors in the presence/absence analyses, though that assumption may not hold.

Libraries were built with the immunoSEQ multiplex PCR assay. For the multiplex PCR, a mixture combining 60 forward primers for TCR Vbeta segments and 13 reverse primers for TCR Jbeta segments was used. A multiplex PCR assay on genomic DNA amplified the CDR3 region of rearranged TCR beta genes. On the Illumina HiSeq System, the amplified TCR beta libraries were sequenced as 87-base-pair reads. The published analysis was carried out like this. Across the 670 or so repertoires, a later analysis counted roughly 77 million unique TCR beta chains, about 10 million of which were shared by at least two donors. Raw reads were error-corrected and collapsed into unique sequences by a nearest-neighbor algorithm in which closely related sequences were merged to remove PCR and sequencing errors. Alignment of CDR3 sequences to IMGT reference sequences was used to assign V, D and J gene segments. For a sequence to be retained, a match of at least six nucleotides was required to both a V gene segment and a J gene segment. Rearrangements were classified as productive when the CDR3 lacked stop codons and remained in frame with V and J, and all other rearrangements were classified as non-productive. CDR3 was defined by IMGT convention, running from the second conserved V-encoded cysteine to the conserved J-encoded phenylalanine. In an earlier analysis of 550 to 650 of the donors, sequences lacking an unambiguous match to a single V gene segment were excluded. An earlier analysis of over 450 of the donors classified V segments as functional when productive rearrangements were above 56.7% and as segregating when the standard deviation between donors was above 5%. To diagnose cytomegalovirus status from the catalog of TCR beta chain sequences, a statistical classification framework was built. In a later analysis, TCR nucleotide sequences were compared against IMGT/GENE-DB human TR gene sequences so that V and J genes could be assigned. Using the TCRdist pipeline, a later analysis assigned CDR3 sequences along with most-parsimonious VDJ recombination scenarios. A later analysis defined each TCR beta chain by its CDR3 amino acid sequence plus V-gene family, and excluded reads lacking a unique V-gene family. To address suspected cross-contamination and a sequencing artifact, a later analysis removed 450 to 700 highly shared, low-generation-probability nucleotide sequences. In a later analysis, a clonal expansion index for each public chain was calculated from normalized within-repertoire ranks of inferred template counts. In a later analysis, generation probabilities were computed with a VDJ recombination model fitted to out-of-frame rearrangements, and the resulting probabilities were checked against IGoR. In a later analysis, hypergeometric tests were used to score TCR-TCR, TCR-HLA and TCR-CMV co-occurrence, with a repertoire-size bias correction applied to TCR pairs. False discovery rates were estimated in a later analysis by permuting HLA or CMV assignments 20 times. In a later analysis, co-occurring TCRs were grouped using DBSCAN, with TCRdist sequence similarity added in when clustering inside HLA-allele-positive subsets. Co-occurrence clustering excluded repertoires with fewer than 30,000 or more than 120,000 public chains, plus five with anomalous nucleotide sharing. The table was pulled from immuneACCESS by TCRdb, which kept in-frame rearrangements only. Such tables lose some clones; where checked, under half of the loss comes from unresolved V genes, and the rest has no known cause. The V and J calls and clone size were taken over from that table, and D and trimming were inferred from the DNA. Across this sample there are about 190,000 clones, with approximately 81% seen only once. The ten most abundant clones make up around 0.26% of the sample.

Sequenced input: PBMCs. The TCR was taken from a boy aged 10-17 years in good health and CMV-seronegative.

The CDR3 here reads CASSETLHEQYF. The sequenced DNA is TGTGCCAGCAGTGAAACTCTCCACGAGCAGTACTTC. The rearranged segments are TRBV6-1 and TRBJ2-7; the D gene is unclear. The CDR3 numbers 12 residues from cysteine through phenylalanine. The read is trimmed to its CDR3 DNA, 36 bases read in frame from base 1. The germline V gene specifies MNHNS as CDR1 and SASEGT as CDR2. The trim is 2 bases for V and 5 bases for J, with a gap of 7 bases between the germline ends.